The 5 T cell receptor beta chains below were found in one sample sequenced in a study of Tregs in tolerant kidney transplant recipients. Generated by immunoSEQ multiplex PCR, the TCRdb table keeps only in-frame clones and is missing some. The sample holds about 240,000 clones, around 82% seen once. The material sequenced was CD4+ T cells from blood. The receptor set was obtained from a human donor in good health.

This clone showed up just once. This sequence joins TRBV5-1 and TRBJ2-3, with D unresolved. V lost 4 bases, J lost 4 bases, and 10 bases lay in between. The CDR3 totals 13 residues. Germline lookup yields CDR1 SGHRS and CDR2 YFSETQ. The chain's CDR3 is CASSRDKADTQYF. The CDR3 DNA reads TGCGCCAGCAGCAGGGATAAAGCAGATACGCAGTATTTT.

J is TRBJ2-7 and V is TRBV27; D gene ambiguous. CDR1 is MNHEY and CDR2 is SMNVEV in the germline V gene (reference sequence). V shed 5 bases and J shed 2 bases, with 13 bases lying between them. The length of the CDR3 is 14 residues. This CDR3 reads CASSPLSIPYEQYF. The CDR3 DNA reads as TGTGCCAGCAGTCCCTTAAGTATCCCCTACGAGCAGTACTTC.

Only a few counts were recorded for this clone. The chain combines TRBV30 with TRBJ1-2; 9 bases align to TRBD1. The germline V gene has CDR1 GTSNPN and CDR2 SVGIG (reference sequence). The CDR3 runs 13 residues. V was clipped by 1 base and J by 4 bases; unmatched bases: 1. This CDR3 is CAWSDRGPYGYTF. The CDR3 region has the DNA TGTGCCTGGAGTGACAGGGGGCCCTATGGCTACACCTTC. The full variable domain, completed using reference TRBV30 and TRBJ1-2, is SQTIHQWPATLVQPVGSPLSLECTVEGTSNPNLYWYRQAAGRGLQLLFYSVGIGQISSEVPQNLSASRPQDRQFILSSKKLLLSDSGFYLCAWSDRGPYGYTFGSGTRLTVV.

The V call is TRBV6-5, the J call TRBJ1-1; possibly TRBD1 for D (5 bases). There are 12 residues in the CDR3. Trimming shortened V by 8 bases and J by 9 bases, and 16 bases separated the two germline ends. Germline V gene lookup returns CDR1 MNHEY and CDR2 SVGAGI. The CDR3 bases are TGTGCCAGCTTCCAGGGTCATGTCAAAGCTTTCTTT. This sequence encodes CASFQGHVKAFF.

The chain uses TRBV5-4 and TRBJ1-1; D may be TRBD1 (6 bases). CDR1 and CDR2 (germline): SGHNT, YYREEE (reference sequence). This CDR3 is built from 12 residues. With 0 bases removed from V and 9 bases from J, the gap between germline ends came to 9 bases. The CDR3 DNA sequence: TGTGCCAGCAGCTTGGGGCAGGGGCAAGCTTTCTTT. Amino acid sequence: CASSLGQGQAFF.